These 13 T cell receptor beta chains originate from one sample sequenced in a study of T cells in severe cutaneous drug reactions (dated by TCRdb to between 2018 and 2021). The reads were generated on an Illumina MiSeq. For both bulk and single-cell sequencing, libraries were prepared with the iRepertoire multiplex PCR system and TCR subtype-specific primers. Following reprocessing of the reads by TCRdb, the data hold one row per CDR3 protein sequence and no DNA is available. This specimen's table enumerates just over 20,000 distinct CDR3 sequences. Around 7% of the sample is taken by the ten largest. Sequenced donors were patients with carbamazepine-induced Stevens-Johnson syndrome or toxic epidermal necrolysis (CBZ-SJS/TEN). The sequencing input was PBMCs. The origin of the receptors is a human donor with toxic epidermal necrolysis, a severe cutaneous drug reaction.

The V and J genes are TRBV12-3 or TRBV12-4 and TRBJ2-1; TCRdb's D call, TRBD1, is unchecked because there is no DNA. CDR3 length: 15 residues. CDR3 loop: CASSPGQESYNEQFF.

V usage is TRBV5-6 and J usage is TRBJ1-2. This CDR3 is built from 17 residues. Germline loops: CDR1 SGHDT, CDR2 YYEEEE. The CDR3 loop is CASSLALESRANYGYTF.

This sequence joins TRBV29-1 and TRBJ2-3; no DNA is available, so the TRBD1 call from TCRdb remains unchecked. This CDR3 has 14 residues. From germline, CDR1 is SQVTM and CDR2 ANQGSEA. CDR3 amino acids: CSVPGRRSTDTQYF.

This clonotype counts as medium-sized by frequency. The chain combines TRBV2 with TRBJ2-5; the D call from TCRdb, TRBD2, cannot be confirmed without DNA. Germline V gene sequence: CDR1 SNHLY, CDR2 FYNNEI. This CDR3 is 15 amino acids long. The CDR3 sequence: CASSEGEGSQETQYF.

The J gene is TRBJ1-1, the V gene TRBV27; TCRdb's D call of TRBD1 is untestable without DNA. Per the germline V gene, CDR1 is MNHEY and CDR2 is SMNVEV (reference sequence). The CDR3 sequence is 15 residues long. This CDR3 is CASRGAGGADTEAFF.

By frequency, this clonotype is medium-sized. CDR3 in amino acids: CASSYGPMGNEQFF. The chain joins TRBV6-2 or TRBV6-3 to TRBJ2-1; TCRdb outputs TRBD2, but without DNA this stays unchecked. The CDR3 is 14 residues long. The germline V gene encodes CDR1 MNHEY and CDR2 SVGEGT.

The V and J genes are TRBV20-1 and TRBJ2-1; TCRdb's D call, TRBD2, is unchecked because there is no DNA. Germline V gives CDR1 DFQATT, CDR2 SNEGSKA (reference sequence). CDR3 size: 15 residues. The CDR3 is CSARAPGLGPNEQFF.

CDR3 protein: CASSYSGRYNEQFF. J is TRBJ2-1 and V is TRBV6-2 or TRBV6-3. This CDR3 contains 14 residues. Germline-derived CDR1 and CDR2 are MNHEY and SVGEGT.

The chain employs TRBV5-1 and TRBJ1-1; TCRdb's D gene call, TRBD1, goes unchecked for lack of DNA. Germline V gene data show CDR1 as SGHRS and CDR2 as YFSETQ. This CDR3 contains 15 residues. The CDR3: CASRAGTGENTEAFF.

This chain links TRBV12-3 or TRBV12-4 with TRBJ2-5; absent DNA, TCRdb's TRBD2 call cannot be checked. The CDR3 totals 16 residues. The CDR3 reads CASSPLGGSNQETQYF.

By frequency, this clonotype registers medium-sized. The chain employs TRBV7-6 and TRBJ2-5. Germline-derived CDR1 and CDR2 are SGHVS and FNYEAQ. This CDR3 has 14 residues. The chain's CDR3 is CASSLGGDQETQYF.

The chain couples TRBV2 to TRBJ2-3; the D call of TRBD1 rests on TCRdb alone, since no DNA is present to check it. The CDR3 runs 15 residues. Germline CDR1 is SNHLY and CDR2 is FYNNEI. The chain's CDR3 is CASNRQGRKTDTQYF.

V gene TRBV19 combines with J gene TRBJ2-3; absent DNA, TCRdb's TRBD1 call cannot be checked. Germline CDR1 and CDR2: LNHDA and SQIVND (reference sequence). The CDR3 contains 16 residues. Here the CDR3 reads CASSMSLRCYADTQYF.